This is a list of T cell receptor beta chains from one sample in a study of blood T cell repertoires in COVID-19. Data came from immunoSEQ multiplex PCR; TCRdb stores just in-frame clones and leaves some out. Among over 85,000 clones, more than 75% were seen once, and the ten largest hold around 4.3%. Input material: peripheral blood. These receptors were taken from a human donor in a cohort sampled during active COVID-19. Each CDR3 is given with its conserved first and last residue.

CDR3aa: CASSLGTPNNSPLHF
v_gene: TRBV5-1

CDR3aa: CASSLGGRDEQFF
v_gene: TRBV11-2

CDR3aa: CSTGGSYEQYF
v_gene: TRBV20-1

CDR3aa: CASSEGKWANHHTDTQYF
v_gene: TRBV2

CDR3aa: CASRPGTATDTQYF
v_gene: TRBV5-4

CDR3aa: CASSRQGNTEAFF
v_gene: TRBV6-5

CDR3aa: CASSAWWGAYEQYF
v_gene: TRBV7-2

CDR3aa: CATTGAGARGDTQYF
v_gene: TRBV24-1

CDR3aa: CASSATHRGNQPQHF
v_gene: TRBV3-1/TRBV3-2

CDR3aa: CASSKRHRCIHSTDTQYF
v_gene: TRBV21-1

CDR3aa: CASSFRDRGRNGYTF
v_gene: TRBV7-2

CDR3aa: CASSQSRQGAPYNEKLFF
v_gene: TRBV23-1

CDR3aa: CARRLAGGGPVDTQYF
v_gene: TRBV5-1

CDR3aa: CASTPREGRTEAFF
v_gene: TRBV7-9

CDR3aa: CASSQSDIPGGRETQYF
v_gene: TRBV3-1/TRBV3-2

CDR3aa: CASSTPAPTEAFF
v_gene: TRBV7-9

CDR3aa: CASSPTGGPGSPLHF
v_gene: TRBV7-6

CDR3aa: CASSRTGPVGYEQYF
v_gene: TRBV6-2/TRBV6-3

CDR3aa: CASSLDRQGNQPQHF
v_gene: TRBV7-2

CDR3aa: CASSPLTLDSEQFF
v_gene: TRBV18

CDR3aa: CASSVRQVANYGYTF
v_gene: TRBV9

CDR3aa: CASSLWRGPRGRYTQYF
v_gene: TRBV13

CDR3aa: CASSLGSDYGYTF
v_gene: TRBV7-9

CDR3aa: CASSPLNSGAYQETQYF
v_gene: TRBV18

CDR3aa: CASSLGQGEKLFF
v_gene: TRBV5-1

CDR3aa: CASSARQGAVSSGANVLTF
v_gene: TRBV11-3

CDR3aa: CASSFQPGLPGNTIYF
v_gene: TRBV7-2

CDR3aa: CASSPSQQGGQPQHF
v_gene: TRBV18

CDR3aa: CASSYEGGRGELFF
v_gene: TRBV6-5

CDR3aa: CATGRALYEQYF
v_gene: TRBV13

CDR3aa: CASSSPGRENIQYF
v_gene: TRBV19

CDR3aa: CASSVGQTYGYTF
v_gene: TRBV6-2/TRBV6-3

CDR3aa: CASSSQTSGDTQYF
v_gene: TRBV7-2

CDR3aa: CASSPNRGGTDTQYF
v_gene: TRBV5-1

CDR3aa: CAISERGTNTEAFF
v_gene: TRBV10-3

CDR3aa: CASSFDSRSPLHF
v_gene: TRBV7-2

CDR3aa: CASSRRGGLLLSGANVLTF
v_gene: TRBV7-9

CDR3aa: CASSSLGGADEQYF
v_gene: TRBV5-5

CDR3aa: CASRMAGFNEQYF
v_gene: TRBV6-6

CDR3aa: CASQGLAVYNEQFF
v_gene: TRBV2

CDR3aa: CASSSGQGTDTQYF
v_gene: TRBV5-1

CDR3aa: CASSLGGLAGGGTDTQYF
v_gene: TRBV5-1

CDR3aa: CASSSGLAGVTQYF
v_gene: TRBV7-3